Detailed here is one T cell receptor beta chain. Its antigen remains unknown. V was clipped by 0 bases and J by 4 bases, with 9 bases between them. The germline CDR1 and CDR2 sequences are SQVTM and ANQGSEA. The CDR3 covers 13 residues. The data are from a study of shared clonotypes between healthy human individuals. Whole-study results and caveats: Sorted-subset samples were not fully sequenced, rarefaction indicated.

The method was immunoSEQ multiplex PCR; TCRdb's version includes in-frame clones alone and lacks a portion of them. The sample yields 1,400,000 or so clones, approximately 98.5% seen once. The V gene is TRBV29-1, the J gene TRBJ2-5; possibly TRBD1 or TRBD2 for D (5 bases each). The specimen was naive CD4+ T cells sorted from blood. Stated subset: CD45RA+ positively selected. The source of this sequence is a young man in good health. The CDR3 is CSVEDGTVETQYF. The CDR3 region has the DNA TGCAGCGTTGAAGACGGGACGGTAGAGACCCAGTACTTC. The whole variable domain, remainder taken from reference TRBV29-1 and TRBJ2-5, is SAVISQKPSRDICQRGTSLTIQCQVDSQVTMMFWYRQQPGQSLTLIATANQGSEATYESGFVIDKFPISRPNLTFSTLTVSNMSPEDSSIYLCSVEDGTVETQYFGPGTRLLVL.